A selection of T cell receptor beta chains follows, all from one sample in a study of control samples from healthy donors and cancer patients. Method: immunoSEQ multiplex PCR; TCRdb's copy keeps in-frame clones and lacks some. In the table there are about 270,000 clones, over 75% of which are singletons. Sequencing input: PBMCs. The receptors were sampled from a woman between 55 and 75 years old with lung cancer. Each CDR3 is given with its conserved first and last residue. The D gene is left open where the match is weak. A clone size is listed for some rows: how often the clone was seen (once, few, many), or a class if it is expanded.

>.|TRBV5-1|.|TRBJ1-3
TGCGCCAGCAGCTTGGGGGCAGTGTCTGGAAACACCATATATTTT
CASSLGAVSGNTIYF
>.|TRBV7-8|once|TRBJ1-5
TGTGCCAGCAGCAAAAACTCGTTAAGCAATCAGCCCCAGCATTTT
CASSKNSLSNQPQHF
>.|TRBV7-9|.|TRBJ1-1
TGTGCCAGCAGCTTATCAATGAACACTGAAGCTTTCTTT
CASSLSMNTEAFF
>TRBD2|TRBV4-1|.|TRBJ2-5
TGCGCCAGCAGCCAAGGTCCAGCGGGGGGGCCTCTGACCCAGTACTTC
CASSQGPAGGPLTQYF
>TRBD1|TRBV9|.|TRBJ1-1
TGTGCCAGCAGCGAAAGGACAGGTACTGAAGCTTTCTTT
CASSERTGTEAFF
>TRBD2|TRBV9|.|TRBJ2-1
TGTGCCAGCAGCGTAGGCGGGAGGTCCCATGAGCAGTTCTTC
CASSVGGRSHEQFF
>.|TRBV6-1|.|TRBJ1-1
TGTGCCAGCAGTGAATGGCCCCAGGGAGCTTTCTTT
CASSEWPQGAFF
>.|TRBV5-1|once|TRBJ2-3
TGCGCCAGCAGCGCCCCGGCCCTGACAGATACGCAGTATTTT
CASSAPALTDTQYF
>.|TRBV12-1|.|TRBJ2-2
TGTGCCAGCAGCTCCTCACGAAGACTAGCGGGGCTCACCGGGGAGCTGTTTTTT
CASSSSRRLAGLTGELFF
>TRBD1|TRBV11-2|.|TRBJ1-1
TGTGCCAGCAGCCGTACAGGGGGCGAGGAAGCTTTCTTT
CASSRTGGEEAFF
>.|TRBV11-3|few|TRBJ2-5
TGTGCCAGCAGCTTAAAAGGCGGTGGAACCCAGTACTTC
CASSLKGGGTQYF
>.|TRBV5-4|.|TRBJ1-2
TGTGCCAGCAGCTTGGAGGCAACTAACTATGGCTACACCTTC
CASSLEATNYGYTF
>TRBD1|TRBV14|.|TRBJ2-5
TGTGCCAGCAGGCGGACAGGGGAAGAGACCCAGTACTTC
CASRRTGEETQYF
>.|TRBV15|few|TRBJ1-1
TGTGCCACCAGCTTAAAGGGGGACACTGAAGCTTTCTTT
CATSLKGDTEAFF
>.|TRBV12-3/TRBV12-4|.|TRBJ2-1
TGTGCCACCCAATCCTACAATGAGCAGTTCTTC
CATQSYNEQFF
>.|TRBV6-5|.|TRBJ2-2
TGTGCCAGCAGTTACGACGAGGGGCTCAACACCGGGGAGCTGTTTTTT
CASSYDEGLNTGELFF
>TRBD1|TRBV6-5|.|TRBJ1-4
TGTGCCAGCACTACAGGGGAAGGCAGGAAACTGTTTTTT
CASTTGEGRKLFF
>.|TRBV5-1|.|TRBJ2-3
TGCGCCAGCAGCCCAGGAGGAGATACGCAGTATTTT
CASSPGGDTQYF
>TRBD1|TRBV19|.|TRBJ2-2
TGTGCCAGTTCGGACAGGGGGCGAGACACCGGGGAGCTGTTTTTT
CASSDRGRDTGELFF
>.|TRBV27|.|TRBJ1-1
TGTGCCAGCAGTTTCCGAACAGGGTTGGTAACTGAAGCTTTCTTT
CASSFRTGLVTEAFF
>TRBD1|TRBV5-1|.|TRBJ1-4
TGCGCCAGCAGCTTACCGACAGGGGGAAATGAAAAACTGTTTTTT
CASSLPTGGNEKLFF
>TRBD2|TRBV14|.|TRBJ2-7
TGTGCCAGCAGCCAAGGACTAGCGGGGAACTACGAGCAGTACTTC
CASSQGLAGNYEQYF
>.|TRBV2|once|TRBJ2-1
TGTGCCAGCAGTTGGGCTCTTTACAATGAGCAGTTCTTC
CASSWALYNEQFF
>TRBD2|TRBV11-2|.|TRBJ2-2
TGTGCCAGCAGCTTAATGGGCGGGGGGCTCGCCACCGGGGAGCTGTTTTTT
CASSLMGGGLATGELFF
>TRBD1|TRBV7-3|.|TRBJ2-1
TGTGCCAGCAGTGACCGGGACAGGGTGTTTCATGAGCAGTTCTTC
CASSDRDRVFHEQFF
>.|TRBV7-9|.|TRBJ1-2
TGTGCCAGCAGCATAGGCCGGGACTATGGCTACACCTTC
CASSIGRDYGYTF
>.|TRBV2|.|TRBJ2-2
TGTGCCAGAAAACAGGGGAACACCGGGGAGCTGTTTTTT
CARKQGNTGELFF
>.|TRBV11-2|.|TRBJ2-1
TGTGCCAGCAGCTTAGAAAGGCAGAGCTCCTACAATGAGCAGTTCTTC
CASSLERQSSYNEQFF
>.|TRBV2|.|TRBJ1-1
TGTGCCAGCAGTGTTACAGTAATGAACACTGAAGCTTTCTTT
CASSVTVMNTEAFF
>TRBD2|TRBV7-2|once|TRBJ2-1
TGTGCCAGCAGCTTATTGCGGGAGAGGGGCAATGAGCAGTTCTTC
CASSLLRERGNEQFF
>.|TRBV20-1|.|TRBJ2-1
TGCAGTGTCACACAGGGCAATGAGCAGTTCTTC
CSVTQGNEQFF
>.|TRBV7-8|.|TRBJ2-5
TGTGCCAGCAGCCCCCGGACAGCGCAAGAGACCCAGTACTTC
CASSPRTAQETQYF
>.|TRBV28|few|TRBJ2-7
TGTGCCAGCACTACCCCGGGGGGCCTCTACGAGCAGTACTTC
CASTTPGGLYEQYF
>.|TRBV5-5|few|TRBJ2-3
TGTGCCAGCAGCCGGGACACTGACACAGATACGCAGTATTTT
CASSRDTDTDTQYF
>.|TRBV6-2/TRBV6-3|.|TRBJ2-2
TGTGCCAGCAGTTACCACAGCGTTCCGAACACCGGGGAGCTGTTTTTT
CASSYHSVPNTGELFF
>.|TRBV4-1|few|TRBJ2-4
TGCGCCAGCAGCCTATTCGAAGGGCTGTACTCCAAAAACATTCAGTACTTC
CASSLFEGLYSKNIQYF
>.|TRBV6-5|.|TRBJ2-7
TGTGCCAGCAGAGACCCGGGCAGCCTCTACGAGCAGTACTTC
CASRDPGSLYEQYF
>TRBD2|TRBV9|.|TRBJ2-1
TGTGCCAGCAGCGCCCTAGCGGGGGGCTACAATGAGCAGTTCTTC
CASSALAGGYNEQFF
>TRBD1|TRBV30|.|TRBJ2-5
TGTGCCTGGAGGGGACAGGGGGACGGGACCCAGTACTTC
CAWRGQGDGTQYF
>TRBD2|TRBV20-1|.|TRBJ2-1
TGCAGTGCTAGTGGCGGGAGGGCCGCAGGGTCCTACAATGAGCAGTTCTTC
CSASGGRAAGSYNEQFF
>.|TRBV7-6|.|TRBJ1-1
TGTGCCAGCAGCTTAGTGCAGTATGGCGGCCGAGGTACTGAAGCTTTCTTT
CASSLVQYGGRGTEAFF
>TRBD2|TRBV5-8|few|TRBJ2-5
TGTGCCAGCAGCTTGGCCCCGGGGGGGCTAGGAGAGACCCAGTACTTC
CASSLAPGGLGETQYF
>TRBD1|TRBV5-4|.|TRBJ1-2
TGTGCCAGCAGGAGACAGGGGGACTATGGCTACACCTTC
CASRRQGDYGYTF